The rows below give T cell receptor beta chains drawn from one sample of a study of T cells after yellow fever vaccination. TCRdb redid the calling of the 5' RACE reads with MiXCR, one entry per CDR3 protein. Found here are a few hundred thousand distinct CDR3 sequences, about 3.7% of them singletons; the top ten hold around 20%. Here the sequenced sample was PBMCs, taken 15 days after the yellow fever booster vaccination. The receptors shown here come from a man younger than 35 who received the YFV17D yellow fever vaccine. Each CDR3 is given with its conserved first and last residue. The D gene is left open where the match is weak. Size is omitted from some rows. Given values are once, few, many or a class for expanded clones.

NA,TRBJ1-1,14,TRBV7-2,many,CASSARRKNTEAFF,TGTGCCAGCAGCGCGAGACGGAAGAACACTGAAGCTTTCTTT
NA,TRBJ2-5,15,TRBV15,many,CATSRDRGWGETQYF,TGTGCCACCAGCAGAGACCGGGGTTGGGGAGAGACCCAGTACTTC
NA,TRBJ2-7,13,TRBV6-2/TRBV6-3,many,CASSYDISYEQYF,TGTGCCAGCAGTTACGACATTTCCTACGAGCAGTACTTC
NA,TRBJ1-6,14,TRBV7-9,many,CASSLARGYSPLHF,TGTGCCAGCAGCTTAGCGCGGGGCTATTCACCCCTCCACTTT
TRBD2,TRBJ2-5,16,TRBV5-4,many,CASSFVGRGDQETQYF,TGTGCCAGCAGCTTCGTCGGTCGGGGGGACCAAGAGACCCAGTACTTC
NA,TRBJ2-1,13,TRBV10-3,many,CATGLGDYNEQFF,TGTGCCACCGGCCTGGGGGACTACAATGAGCAGTTCTTC
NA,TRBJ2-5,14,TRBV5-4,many,CASSLGVIAETQYF,TGTGCCAGCAGCTTGGGGGTGATAGCTGAGACCCAGTACTTC
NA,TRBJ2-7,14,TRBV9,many,CASSVAGRDYEQYF,TGTGCCAGCAGCGTAGCCGGTCGAGACTACGAGCAGTACTTC
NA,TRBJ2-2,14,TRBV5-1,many,CASSLPYNTGELFF,TGCGCCAGCAGCTTGCCTTATAACACCGGGGAGCTGTTTTTT
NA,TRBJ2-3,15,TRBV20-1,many,CSAAGRLGGTDTQYF,TGCAGTGCTGCGGGTCGGCTAGGGGGCACAGATACGCAGTATTTT
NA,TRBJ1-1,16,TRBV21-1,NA,CASSKAGGLSNTEAFF,TGTGCCAGCAGCAAAGCGGGAGGACTGTCGAACACTGAAGCTTTCTTT
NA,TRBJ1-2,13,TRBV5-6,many,CASSNWGNRGYTF,TGTGCCAGCTCCAACTGGGGGAATCGTGGCTACACCTTC
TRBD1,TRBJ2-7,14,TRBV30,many,CAWSLTGEVYEQYF,TGTGCCTGGAGCTTGACAGGGGAGGTTTACGAGCAGTACTTC
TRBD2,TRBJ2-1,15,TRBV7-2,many,CASSELAGGINEQFF,TGTGCCAGCAGCGAACTAGCGGGGGGGATCAATGAGCAGTTCTTC
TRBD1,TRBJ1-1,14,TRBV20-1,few,CSANDRGLDTEAFF,TGCAGTGCAAACGACAGGGGGCTCGACACTGAAGCTTTCTTT
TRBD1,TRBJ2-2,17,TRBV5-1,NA,CASSPGQGAGDTGELFF,TGCGCCAGCAGCCCGGGACAGGGGGCTGGGGACACCGGGGAGCTGTTTTTT
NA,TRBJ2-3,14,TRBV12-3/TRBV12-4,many,CASSKWDGRDTQYF,TGTGCCAGCAGCAAATGGGATGGTAGGGATACGCAGTATTTT
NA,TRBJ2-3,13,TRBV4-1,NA,CASSQERTDTQYF,TGCGCCAGCAGCCAAGAGAGAACAGATACGCAGTATTTT
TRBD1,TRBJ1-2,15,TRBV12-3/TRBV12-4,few,CASSLGDSLNYGYTF,TGTGCCAGCAGTTTGGGGGACAGTCTTAACTATGGCTACACCTTC
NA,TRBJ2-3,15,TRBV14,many,CASSQQGPPLDTQYF,TGTGCCAGCAGCCAACAGGGTCCCCCTCTGGATACGCAGTATTTT
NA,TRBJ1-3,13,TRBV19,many,CASGNPVGNTIYF,TGTGCCAGTGGAAATCCCGTCGGAAACACCATATATTTT
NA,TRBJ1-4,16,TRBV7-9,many,CASRPIPGLRREKLFF,TGTGCCAGCAGACCAATACCGGGCCTCAGGCGTGAAAAACTGTTTTTT
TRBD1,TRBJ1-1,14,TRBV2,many,CASSGGTGPTEAFF,TGTGCCAGCAGTGGGGGGACAGGGCCGACTGAAGCTTTCTTT
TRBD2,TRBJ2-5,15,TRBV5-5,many,CASSLWPSGQETQYF,TGTGCCAGCAGCTTGTGGCCTAGCGGGCAAGAGACCCAGTACTTC